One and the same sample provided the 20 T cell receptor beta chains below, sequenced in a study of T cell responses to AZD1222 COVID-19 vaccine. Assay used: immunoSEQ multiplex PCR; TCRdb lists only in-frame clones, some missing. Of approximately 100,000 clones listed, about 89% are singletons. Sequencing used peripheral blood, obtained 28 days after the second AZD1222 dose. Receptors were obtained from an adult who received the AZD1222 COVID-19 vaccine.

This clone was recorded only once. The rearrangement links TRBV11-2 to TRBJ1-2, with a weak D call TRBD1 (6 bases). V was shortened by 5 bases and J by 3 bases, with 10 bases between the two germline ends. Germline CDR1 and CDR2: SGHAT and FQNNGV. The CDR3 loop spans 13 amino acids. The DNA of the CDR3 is TGTGCCAGCAGCGCCCAGGGGTACTATGGCTACACCTTC. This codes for CASSAQGYYGYTF.

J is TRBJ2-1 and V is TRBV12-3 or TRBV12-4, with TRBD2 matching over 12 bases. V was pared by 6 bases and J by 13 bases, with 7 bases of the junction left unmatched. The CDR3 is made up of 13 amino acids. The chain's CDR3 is CASRQTSGGPQFF. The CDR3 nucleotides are TGTGCCAGCAGGCAGACTAGCGGGGGACCCCAGTTCTTC.

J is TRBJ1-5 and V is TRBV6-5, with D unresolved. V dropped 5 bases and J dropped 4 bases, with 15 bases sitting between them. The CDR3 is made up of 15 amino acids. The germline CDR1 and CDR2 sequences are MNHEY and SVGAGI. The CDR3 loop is CASSPSGSMNQPQHF. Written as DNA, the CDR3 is TGTGCCAGCAGTCCCTCGGGATCCATGAATCAGCCCCAGCATTTT.

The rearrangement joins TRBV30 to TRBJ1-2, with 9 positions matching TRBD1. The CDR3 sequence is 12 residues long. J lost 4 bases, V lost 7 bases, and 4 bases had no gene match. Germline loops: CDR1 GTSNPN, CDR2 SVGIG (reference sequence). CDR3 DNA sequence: TGTGCCTCCACAGGGGGCTTCTATGGCTACACCTTC. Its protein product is CASTGGFYGYTF.

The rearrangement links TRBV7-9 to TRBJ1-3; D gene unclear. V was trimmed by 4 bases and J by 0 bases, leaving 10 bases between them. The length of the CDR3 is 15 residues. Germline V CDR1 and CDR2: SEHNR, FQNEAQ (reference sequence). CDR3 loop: CASSSFMSSGNTIYF. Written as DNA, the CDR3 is TGTGCCAGCAGCTCTTTCATGTCCTCTGGAAACACCATATATTTT.

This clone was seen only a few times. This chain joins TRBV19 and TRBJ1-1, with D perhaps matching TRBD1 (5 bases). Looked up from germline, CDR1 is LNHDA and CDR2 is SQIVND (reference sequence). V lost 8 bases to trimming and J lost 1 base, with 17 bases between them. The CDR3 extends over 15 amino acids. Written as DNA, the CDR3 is TGTGCCAGTCAACAAAGGCCAGGGAAGAACACTGAAGCTTTCTTT. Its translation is CASQQRPGKNTEAFF.

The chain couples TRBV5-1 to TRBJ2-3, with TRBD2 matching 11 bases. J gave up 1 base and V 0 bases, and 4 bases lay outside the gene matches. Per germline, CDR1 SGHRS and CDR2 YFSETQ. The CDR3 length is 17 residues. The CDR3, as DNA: TGCGCCAGCAGCTTGGGATTGACTAGCGGGGGCACAGATACGCAGTATTTT. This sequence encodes CASSLGLTSGGTDTQYF. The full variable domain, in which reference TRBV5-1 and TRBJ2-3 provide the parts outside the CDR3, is KAGVTQTPRYLIKTRGQQVTLSCSPISGHRSVSWYQQTPGQGLQFLFEYFSETQRNKGNFPGRFSGRQFSNSRSEMNVSTLELGDSALYLCASSLGLTSGGTDTQYFGPGTRLTVL.

The CDR3 reads CASSLTGLALDTQYF. CDR3 coding DNA: TGTGCCAGCAGCTTAACGGGACTAGCTCTAGATACGCAGTATTTT. The chain recombines TRBV7-9 with TRBJ2-3; 9 bases line up with TRBD2. In germline, CDR1 is SEHNR, CDR2 FQNEAQ (reference sequence). With V trimmed by 2 bases and J by 5 bases, 5 bases remained unmatched. The length of the CDR3 is 15 residues.

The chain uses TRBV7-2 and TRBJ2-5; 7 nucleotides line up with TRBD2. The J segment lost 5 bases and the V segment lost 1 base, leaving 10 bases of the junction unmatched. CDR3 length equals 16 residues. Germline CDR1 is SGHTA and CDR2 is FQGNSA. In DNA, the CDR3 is TGTGCCAGCAGCTTAGTGGGGGGGTTCAACTGGGAGACCCAGTACTTC. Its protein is CASSLVGGFNWETQYF.

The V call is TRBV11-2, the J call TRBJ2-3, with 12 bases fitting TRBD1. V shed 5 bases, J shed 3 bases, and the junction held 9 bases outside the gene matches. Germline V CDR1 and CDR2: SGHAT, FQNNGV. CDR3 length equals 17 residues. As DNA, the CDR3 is TGTGCCAGCAGCGTGGGACAGGGGGCGCGAAAGACAGATACGCAGTATTTT. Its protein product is CASSVGQGARKTDTQYF. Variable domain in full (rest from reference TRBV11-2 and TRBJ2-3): EAGVAQSPRYKIIEKRQSVAFWCNPISGHATLYWYQQILGQGPKLLIQFQNNGVVDDSQLPKDRFSAERLKGVDSTLKIQPAKLEDSAVYLCASSVGQGARKTDTQYFGPGTRLTVL.

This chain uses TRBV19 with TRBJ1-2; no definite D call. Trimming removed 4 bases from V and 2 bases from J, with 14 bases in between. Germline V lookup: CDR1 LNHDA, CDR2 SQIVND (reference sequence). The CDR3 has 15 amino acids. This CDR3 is CASSTNPDANYGYTF. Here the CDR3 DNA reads TGTGCCAGTAGTACCAACCCCGATGCCAACTATGGCTACACCTTC.

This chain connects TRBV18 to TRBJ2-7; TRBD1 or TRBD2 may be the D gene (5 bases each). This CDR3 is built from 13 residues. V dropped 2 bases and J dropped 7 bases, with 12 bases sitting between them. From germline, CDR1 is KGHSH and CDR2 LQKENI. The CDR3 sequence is CASSPGTQWEQYF. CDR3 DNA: TGTGCCAGCTCACCAGGGACCCAATGGGAGCAGTACTTC.

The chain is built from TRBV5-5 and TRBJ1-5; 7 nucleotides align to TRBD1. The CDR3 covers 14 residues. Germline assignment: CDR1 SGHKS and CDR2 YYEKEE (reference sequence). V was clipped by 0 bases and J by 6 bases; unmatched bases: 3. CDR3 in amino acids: CASSLAGGSQPQHF. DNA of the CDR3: TGTGCCAGCAGCTTGGCAGGGGGGAGTCAGCCCCAGCATTTT. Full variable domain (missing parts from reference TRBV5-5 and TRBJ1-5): DAGVTQSPTHLIKTRGQQVTLRCSPISGHKSVSWYQQVLGQGPQFIFQYYEKEERGRGNFPDRFSARQFPNYSSELNVNALLLGDSALYLCASSLAGGSQPQHFGDGTRLSIL.

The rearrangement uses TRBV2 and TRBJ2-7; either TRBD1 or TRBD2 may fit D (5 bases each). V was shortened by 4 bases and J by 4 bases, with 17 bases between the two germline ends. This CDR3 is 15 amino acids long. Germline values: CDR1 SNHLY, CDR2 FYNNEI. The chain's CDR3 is CASSGSSGTGYEQYF. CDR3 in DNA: TGTGCCAGCAGTGGCTCCTCCGGGACCGGATACGAGCAGTACTTC.

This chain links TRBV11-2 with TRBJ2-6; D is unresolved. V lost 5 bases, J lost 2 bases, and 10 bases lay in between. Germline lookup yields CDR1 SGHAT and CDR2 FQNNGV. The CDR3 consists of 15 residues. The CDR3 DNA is TGTGCCAGCAGCACCTTTAACGCTGGGGCCAACGTCCTGACTTTC. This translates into CASSTFNAGANVLTF. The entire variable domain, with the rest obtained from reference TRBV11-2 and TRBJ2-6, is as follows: EAGVAQSPRYKIIEKRQSVAFWCNPISGHATLYWYQQILGQGPKLLIQFQNNGVVDDSQLPKDRFSAERLKGVDSTLKIQPAKLEDSAVYLCASSTFNAGANVLTFGAGSRLTVL.

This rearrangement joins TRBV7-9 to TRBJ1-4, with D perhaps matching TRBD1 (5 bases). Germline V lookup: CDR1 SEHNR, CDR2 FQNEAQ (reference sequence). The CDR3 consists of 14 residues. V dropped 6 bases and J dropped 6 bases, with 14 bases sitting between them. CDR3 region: CASSSGTGDEKLFF. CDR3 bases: TGTGCCAGCAGTTCCGGGACGGGGGATGAAAAACTGTTTTTT.

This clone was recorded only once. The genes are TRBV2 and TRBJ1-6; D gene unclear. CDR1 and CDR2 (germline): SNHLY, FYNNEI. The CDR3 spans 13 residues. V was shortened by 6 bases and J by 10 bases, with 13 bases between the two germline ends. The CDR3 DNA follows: TGTGCCAGCAGGCCGGGCCTTACCTCACCCCTCCACTTT. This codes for CASRPGLTSPLHF.

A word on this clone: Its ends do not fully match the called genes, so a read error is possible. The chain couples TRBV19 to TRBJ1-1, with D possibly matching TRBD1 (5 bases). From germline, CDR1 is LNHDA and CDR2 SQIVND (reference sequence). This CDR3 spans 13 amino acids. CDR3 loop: CASRIDRNTEAFF. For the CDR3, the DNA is TGTGCCAGTAGGATAGACAGGAACACTGAAGCTTTCTTT.

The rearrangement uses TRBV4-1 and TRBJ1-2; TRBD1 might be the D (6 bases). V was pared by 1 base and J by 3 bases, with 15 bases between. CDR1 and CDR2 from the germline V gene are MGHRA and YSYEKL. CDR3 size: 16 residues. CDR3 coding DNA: TGCGCCAGCAGCCAAGTTAGGACAGATACCCACTATGGCTACACCTTC. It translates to CASSQVRTDTHYGYTF.

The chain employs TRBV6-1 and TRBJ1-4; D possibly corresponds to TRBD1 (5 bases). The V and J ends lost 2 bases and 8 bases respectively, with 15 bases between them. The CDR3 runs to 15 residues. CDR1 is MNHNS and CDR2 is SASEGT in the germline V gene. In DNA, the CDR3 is TGTGCCAGCAGTGAATTGGGCAGGGTGAAAGAAAAACTGTTTTTT. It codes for CASSELGRVKEKLFF.